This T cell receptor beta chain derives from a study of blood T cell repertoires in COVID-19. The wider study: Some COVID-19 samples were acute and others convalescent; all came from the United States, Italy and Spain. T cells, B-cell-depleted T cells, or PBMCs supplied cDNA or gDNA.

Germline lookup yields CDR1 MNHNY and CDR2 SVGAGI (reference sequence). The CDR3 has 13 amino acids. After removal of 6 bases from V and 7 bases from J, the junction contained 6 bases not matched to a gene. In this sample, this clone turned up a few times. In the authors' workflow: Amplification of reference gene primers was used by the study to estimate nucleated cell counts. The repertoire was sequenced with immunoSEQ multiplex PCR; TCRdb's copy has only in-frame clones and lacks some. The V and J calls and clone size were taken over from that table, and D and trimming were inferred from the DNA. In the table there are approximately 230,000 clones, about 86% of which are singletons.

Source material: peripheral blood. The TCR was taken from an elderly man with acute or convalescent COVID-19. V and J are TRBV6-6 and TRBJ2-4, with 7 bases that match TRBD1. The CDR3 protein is CASRLGQANIQYF. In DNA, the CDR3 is TGTGCCAGCAGACTAGGACAGGCGAACATTCAGTACTTC.